This TCR beta chain derives from a study of blood T cell repertoires in COVID-19. The CDR3 sequence is 15 residues long. The germline CDR1 and CDR2 sequences are MNHEY and SVGAGI. The V and J ends lost 8 bases and 1 base respectively, with 14 bases between them. Here immunoSEQ multiplex PCR was the method, and the copy in TCRdb shows in-frame clones only, minus some. The data contain 380,000 or so clones, roughly 86% of them seen just once; the ten biggest clones take up 1% to 1.5%. The sample was PBMCs or T cells enriched from blood (not recorded which). The TCR sequence derives from a man aged 25 to 40 who had recovered from COVID-19. The chain has TRBV6-5 and TRBJ2-2; weak D call: TRBD1 (7 bases). CDR3: CASSGGTVNTGELFF. CDR3 nucleotide sequence: TGTGCCAGCTCTGGCGGGACAGTGAACACCGGGGAGCTGTTTTTT.